This T cell receptor beta chain was recorded in a study of blood T cells in healthy people across ages. Study findings and constraints: Significant beta diversity loss was already apparent by age about 42, declining roughly linearly. Long-lived and aged donors differed, with more naive CD4+ cells and higher diversity in the long-lived.

Through a sample-barcoded 5' primer and a J-beta primer mix, a second PCR was run for 7 to 11 cycles. Every cDNA molecule bore a tag from a template-switch adaptor containing 12 random nucleotides. TCRdb processed the 5' RACE reads anew with MiXCR; each CDR3 protein has one entry. Counted here are about 640,000 distinct CDR3 sequences, roughly 30% occurring once; the ten biggest clones make up roughly 14%. Looked up from germline, CDR1 is LGHDT and CDR2 is YNNKEL (reference sequence). The CDR3 has 17 amino acids. With 3 bases clipped from V and 0 bases from J, the junction kept 4 bases outside the gene matches. This clonotype was seen many times. Its cognate antigen is unknown.

The sequence came from a woman of 80 years or more in good health. Material: blood. The chain employs TRBV3-1 and TRBJ2-1, with 11 nucleotides matching TRBD2. CDR3 protein: CASSQLAGGPSYNEQFF. CDR3 DNA: TGTGCCAGCAGCCAGCTAGCGGGGGGCCCCTCCTACAATGAGCAGTTCTTC.